This TCR beta chain is from a study of blood T cell repertoires in COVID-19. Original handling: Estimated nucleated cell counts came from reference gene primer amplification. Only in-frame clones appear in the TCRdb table, and some are missing; sequencing was by immunoSEQ multiplex PCR. V and J calls and clone size are those listed in that table; D and trimming were worked out from the DNA. The sample yields fewer than 250,000 clones, about four fifths seen once. Germline values: CDR1 SNHLY, CDR2 FYNNEI. This CDR3 region has 16 residues. Trimming removed 1 base from V and 2 bases from J, with 12 bases in between. While infection was still active, Seattle patients were enrolled and then followed longitudinally.

The sequence was obtained from a woman between 55 and 75 years old with COVID-19, enrolled during active disease. The chain couples TRBV2 to TRBJ1-3, with a tentative D call TRBD1 (6 bases). The sample taken for sequencing was peripheral blood. The CDR3 protein is CASSEELGAAGNTIYF. For the CDR3, the DNA is TGTGCCAGCAGTGAAGAGCTGGGGGCGGCTGGAAACACCATATATTTT.